This is a list of T cell receptor beta chains from one sample in a study. MiXCR, run by TCRdb on the 5' RACE reads, gives a single entry per CDR3 protein. This sample carries some 60,000 distinct CDR3 sequences, more than 25% of them seen once, and the ten largest clones take 2% to 2.5%. Specimen: tumor-infiltrating naive CD4+ T cells sorted from the breast tumor. The receptors shown here come from a female donor with breast cancer. Both conserved end residues are part of each CDR3. D genes are given only for firm matches. Clone size is given for some rows only: seen once, a few or many times, or a class if the clone is expanded.

d_gene: TRBD2; v_gene: TRBV5-1; j_gene: TRBJ2-1; abundance: few; CDR3aa: CASSTSSGDYNEQFF; CDR3nt: TGCGCCAGCAGCACTTCTAGCGGGGACTACAATGAGCAGTTCTTC
d_gene: -; v_gene: TRBV29-1; j_gene: TRBJ2-1; abundance: -; CDR3aa: CSSPVGLGVDEQFF; CDR3nt: TGCAGCTCCCCGGTCGGCCTAGGAGTAGATGAGCAGTTCTTC
d_gene: TRBD1; v_gene: TRBV2; j_gene: TRBJ2-2; abundance: few; CDR3aa: CASRSTGAGELFF; CDR3nt: TGTGCCAGCAGATCTACAGGGGCCGGGGAGCTGTTTTTT
d_gene: -; v_gene: TRBV6-2/TRBV6-3; j_gene: TRBJ2-4; abundance: few; CDR3aa: CASSLGAGTKNIQYF; CDR3nt: TGTGCCAGCAGTCTGGGAGCCGGGACAAAAAACATTCAGTACTTC
d_gene: -; v_gene: TRBV20-1; j_gene: TRBJ1-5; abundance: few; CDR3aa: CSALPGGNQPQHF; CDR3nt: TGCAGTGCTCTGCCTGGGGGCAATCAGCCCCAGCATTTT
d_gene: -; v_gene: TRBV7-3; j_gene: TRBJ2-3; abundance: -; CDR3aa: CASSPGTLLTDTQYF; CDR3nt: TGTGCCAGCAGCCCCGGGACTTTACTCACAGATACGCAGTATTTT
d_gene: -; v_gene: TRBV5-1; j_gene: TRBJ2-6; abundance: few; CDR3aa: CASTSGGANVLTF; CDR3nt: TGCGCCAGCACAAGTGGTGGGGCCAACGTCCTGACTTTC
d_gene: -; v_gene: TRBV5-6; j_gene: TRBJ2-7; abundance: -; CDR3aa: CASSLDRRYYEQYF; CDR3nt: TGTGCCAGCAGCTTGGACAGGCGGTACTACGAGCAGTACTTC
d_gene: -; v_gene: TRBV6-1; j_gene: TRBJ2-4; abundance: few; CDR3aa: CASSERKWEARGNIQYF; CDR3nt: TGTGCCAGCAGTGAAAGGAAGTGGGAGGCCAGGGGAAACATTCAGTACTTC
d_gene: TRBD1; v_gene: TRBV9; j_gene: TRBJ1-2; abundance: medium-sized; CDR3aa: CASSPRGTTGAGYTF; CDR3nt: TGTGCCAGCAGCCCCAGGGGCACGACAGGGGCCGGCTACACCTTC
d_gene: -; v_gene: TRBV5-1; j_gene: TRBJ1-2; abundance: -; CDR3aa: CTSSPGTDIYGYTF; CDR3nt: TGCACCAGCAGCCCTGGGACGGACATCTATGGCTACACCTTC
d_gene: -; v_gene: TRBV10-1; j_gene: TRBJ2-7; abundance: few; CDR3aa: CASSENLPPYEQYF; CDR3nt: TGCGCCAGCAGTGAAAACCTTCCCCCTTACGAGCAGTACTTC
d_gene: TRBD2; v_gene: TRBV4-1; j_gene: TRBJ2-3; abundance: few; CDR3aa: CASSQVAGGPGDTQYF; CDR3nt: TGCGCCAGCAGCCAAGTAGCGGGGGGGCCGGGAGATACGCAGTATTTT
d_gene: -; v_gene: TRBV4-1; j_gene: TRBJ2-4; abundance: -; CDR3aa: CASSPGVSSKNIQYF; CDR3nt: TGCGCCAGCAGCCCTGGAGTATCATCCAAAAACATTCAGTACTTC
d_gene: -; v_gene: TRBV12-3/TRBV12-4; j_gene: TRBJ2-1; abundance: few; CDR3aa: CASRWTAGIINEQFF; CDR3nt: TGTGCCAGCCGTTGGACGGCGGGGATAATAAATGAGCAGTTCTTC
d_gene: -; v_gene: TRBV20-1; j_gene: TRBJ1-1; abundance: -; CDR3aa: CSARGFLATEAFF; CDR3nt: TGCAGTGCTAGAGGTTTTCTAGCCACTGAAGCTTTCTTT